Sequencing of this TCR beta chain was carried out in a study of Ad26.COV2.S vaccination and SARS-CoV-2 variants. Treatment noted: around 19 received Ad26.COV2.S at low or high dose, single or two shots; several received placebo; per-sample allocation not given. Sampling happened 63 days after the first vaccine or placebo injection. Wuhan-strain SARS-CoV-2 spike was expressed by the Ad26 vector that made up the vaccine. The protocol was immunoSEQ multiplex PCR, while the TCRdb copy is restricted to in-frame clones and leaves out a portion. Of just over 350,000 clones listed, approximately 81% are singletons. V dropped 2 bases and J dropped 11 bases, with 12 bases sitting between them. This CDR3 has 12 residues. Germline loops: CDR1 ENHRY, CDR2 SYGVKD.

Sequenced here: peripheral blood, sampled in a trial of Ad26.COV2.S vaccine versus placebo. The TCR comes from a person between 18 and 59 years old who received the Ad26.COV2.S COVID-19 vaccine or a placebo. The chain joins TRBV10-3 to TRBJ1-1, with D unclear. CDR3 amino acids: CAISESGPGAFF. The CDR3 nucleotides are TGTGCCATCAGTGAGAGTGGCCCGGGGGCTTTCTTT.